This T cell receptor (beta chain) emerged from a study of OX40 agonist ivuxolimab in advanced cancers. Study-wide context: Ivuxolimab was an agonistic, fully human IgG2 monoclonal antibody directed against OX40 (CD134), a costimulatory receptor. Intravenous ivuxolimab was administered to patients every 2 weeks at six dose levels: 0.01, 0.1, 0.3, 1.5, 3 and 10 mg/kg. Of the approximately 53 patients in dose escalation, some 20 had hepatocellular carcinoma, roughly 15 had melanoma, 9 had renal cell carcinoma and 9 had head and neck cancer. In the dose-escalation cohort, roughly four fifths of patients were male, and the mean age was approximately 60 years, with a range of about 23 to 85. Patients were allowed to have had prior anti-PD-1, anti-PD-L1 or anti-CTLA-4 therapy, and around 40% of the dose-escalation patients had previously received checkpoint inhibitors. Partial responses occurred in three dose-escalation patients, of whom one had hepatocellular carcinoma and two had cutaneous melanoma. The point of sequencing TCRbeta in the periphery was to test whether ivuxolimab changed TCR sequence diversity and drove clonal T-cell expansion. The paper describes the monotherapy dose-escalation part (N = 52 patients) of the phase I trial of ivuxolimab. Results and caveats for the whole study, not just this receptor: At doses of 0.1 to 3.0 mg/kg, clonal expansion of both CD4+ and CD8+ T cells in blood was seen between baseline and week 6. Partial responders in the 0.1-3.0 mg/kg groups had among the lowest normalized peripheral clonal expansion, especially among CD8+ T cells. On average, CD8+ T cells showed more expanded clones than CD4+ T cells after ivuxolimab. Low levels of normalized T-cell clonal expansion were also seen in some patients who did not respond. The antigen specificity of the peripheral T cells that underwent clonal expansion was not determined.

Patients with a history of autoimmune disease or receiving systemic immunosuppression were excluded from the trial. Peripheral blood for TCR sequencing was collected from all dose cohorts at baseline, on cycle 4 day 1, and on cycle 7 day 1. The samples were drawn from a first-in-human, open-label, multicenter phase I dose-escalation trial of ivuxolimab. Adults with locally advanced or metastatic head and neck squamous cell, hepatocellular, melanoma or renal cell carcinoma were enrolled in the trial. Before TCR sequencing, CD4+ T cells and CD8+ T cells were sorted from peripheral blood as separate populations. Points on this clone: This receptor's antigen is unknown. The input lacks base qualities; no much larger clone sits a single base away.

To sequence the TCRbeta CDR3 region, genomic DNA was isolated from the sorted cells. The immunoSEQ Assay was used for sequencing of TCRbeta CDR3 regions. TCRdb carries this immuneACCESS record with in-frame sequences only. Its versions omit some clonotypes, under half of them owing to an unresolved V gene in the studies checked, with the rest unexplained. Recorded for this sample are tens of thousands of clones; around 83% of them occurred a single time. 0.4% to 0.5% of the sample goes to the ten largest clones. The CDR1 and CDR2 encoded by the germline V gene (reference sequence) are MNHEY and SMNVEV. Trimmed from V: 3 bases; trimmed from J: 8 bases; junction bases lacking a gene match: 2. CDR3 length: 12 amino acids, cysteine to phenylalanine. The only DNA kept is the CDR3, 36 bases in frame from the first base.

The sample consisted of CD4+ or CD8+ T cells sorted from blood, taken in a trial of the OX40 agonist ivuxolimab. The rearranged chain carries TRBV27 and TRBJ2-3, and 7 bases in between align with TRBD2. The TCR sequence derives from an adult with an advanced solid tumor such as melanoma, head and neck, liver or kidney cancer. The CDR3 reads CASSFWGGTQYF. The nucleotides are TGTGCCAGCAGTTTTTGGGGGGGTACGCAGTATTTT.